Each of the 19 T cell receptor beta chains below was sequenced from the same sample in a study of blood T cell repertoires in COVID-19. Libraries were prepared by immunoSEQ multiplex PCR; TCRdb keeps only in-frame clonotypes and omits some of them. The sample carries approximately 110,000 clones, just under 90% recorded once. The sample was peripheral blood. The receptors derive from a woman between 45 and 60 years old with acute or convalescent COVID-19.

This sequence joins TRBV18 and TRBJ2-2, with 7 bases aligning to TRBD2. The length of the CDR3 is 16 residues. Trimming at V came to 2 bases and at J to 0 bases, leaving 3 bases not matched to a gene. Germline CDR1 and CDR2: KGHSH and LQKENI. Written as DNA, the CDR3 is TGTGCCAGCTCACCATCTAGCGGTCCGAACACCGGGGAGCTGTTTTTT. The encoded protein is CASSPSSGPNTGELFF.

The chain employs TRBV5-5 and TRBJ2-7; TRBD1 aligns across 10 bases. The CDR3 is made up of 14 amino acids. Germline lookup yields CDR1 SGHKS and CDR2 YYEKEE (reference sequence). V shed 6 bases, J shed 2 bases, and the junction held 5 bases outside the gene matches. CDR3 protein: CASTFGQGAYEQYF. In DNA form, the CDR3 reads TGTGCCAGCACCTTCGGACAGGGGGCCTACGAGCAGTACTTC.

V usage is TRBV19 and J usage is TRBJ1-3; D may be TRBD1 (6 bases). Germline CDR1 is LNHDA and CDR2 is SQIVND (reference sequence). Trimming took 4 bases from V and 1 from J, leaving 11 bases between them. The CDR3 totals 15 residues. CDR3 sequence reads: CASSTVDRSGNTIYF. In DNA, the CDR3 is TGTGCCAGTAGTACTGTAGACAGGTCTGGAAACACCATATATTTT.

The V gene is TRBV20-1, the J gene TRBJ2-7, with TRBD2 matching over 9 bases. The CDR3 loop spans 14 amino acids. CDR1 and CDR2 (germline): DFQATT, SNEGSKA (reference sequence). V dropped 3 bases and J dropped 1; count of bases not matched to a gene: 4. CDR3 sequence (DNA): TGCAGTGCTAGTGGGGCGGGAGGGTCCTACGAGCAGTACTTC. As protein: CSASGAGGSYEQYF.

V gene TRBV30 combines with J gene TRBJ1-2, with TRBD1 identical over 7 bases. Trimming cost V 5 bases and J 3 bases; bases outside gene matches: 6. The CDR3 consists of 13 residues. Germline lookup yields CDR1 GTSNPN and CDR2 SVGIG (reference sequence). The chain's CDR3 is CAWGPGTDYGYTF. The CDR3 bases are TGTGCCTGGGGTCCCGGGACAGACTATGGCTACACCTTC.

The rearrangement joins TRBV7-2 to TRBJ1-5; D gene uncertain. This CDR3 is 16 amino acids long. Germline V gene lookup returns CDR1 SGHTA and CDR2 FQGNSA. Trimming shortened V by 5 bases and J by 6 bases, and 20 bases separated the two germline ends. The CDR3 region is CASSDAGRGGGQPQHF. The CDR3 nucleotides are TGTGCCAGCAGCGATGCTGGACGCGGAGGTGGTCAGCCCCAGCATTTT.

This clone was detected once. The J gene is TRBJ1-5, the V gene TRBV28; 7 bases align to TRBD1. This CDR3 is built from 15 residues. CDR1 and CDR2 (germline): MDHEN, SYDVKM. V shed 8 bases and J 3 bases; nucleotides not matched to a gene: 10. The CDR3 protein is CASGRGDSSNQPQHF. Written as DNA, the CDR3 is TGTGCCAGCGGGCGGGGGGACAGCTCCAATCAGCCCCAGCATTTT.

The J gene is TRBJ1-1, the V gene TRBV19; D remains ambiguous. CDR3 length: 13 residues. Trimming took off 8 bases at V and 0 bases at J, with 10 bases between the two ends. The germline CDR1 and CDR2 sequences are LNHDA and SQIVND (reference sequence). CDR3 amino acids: CASLAYLNTEAFF. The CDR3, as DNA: TGTGCCAGTCTCGCCTACTTGAACACTGAAGCTTTCTTT.

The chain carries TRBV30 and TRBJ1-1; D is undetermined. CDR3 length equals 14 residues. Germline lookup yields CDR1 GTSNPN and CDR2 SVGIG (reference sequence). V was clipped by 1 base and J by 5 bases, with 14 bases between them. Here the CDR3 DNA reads TGTGCCTGGAGTGAGGTGACGGACTCGACTGAAGCTTTCTTT. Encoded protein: CAWSEVTDSTEAFF.

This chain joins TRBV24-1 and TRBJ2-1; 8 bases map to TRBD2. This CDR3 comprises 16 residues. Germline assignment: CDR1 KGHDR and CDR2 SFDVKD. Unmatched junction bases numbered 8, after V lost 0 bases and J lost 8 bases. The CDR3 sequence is CATSDLRRGAHYEQFF. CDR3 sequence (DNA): TGTGCCACCAGTGATTTGCGGCGGGGGGCCCATTATGAGCAGTTCTTC.

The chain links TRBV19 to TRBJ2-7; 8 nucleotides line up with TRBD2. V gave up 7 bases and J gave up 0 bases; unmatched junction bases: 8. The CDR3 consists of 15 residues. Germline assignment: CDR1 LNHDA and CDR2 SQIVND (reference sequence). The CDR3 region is CASTPGSGSSYEQYF. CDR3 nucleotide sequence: TGTGCCAGTACCCCGGGGAGCGGGAGCTCCTACGAGCAGTACTTC.

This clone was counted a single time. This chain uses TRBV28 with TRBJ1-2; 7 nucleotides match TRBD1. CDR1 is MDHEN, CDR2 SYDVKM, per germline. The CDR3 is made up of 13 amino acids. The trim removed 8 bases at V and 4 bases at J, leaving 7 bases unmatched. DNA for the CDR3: TGTGCCAGCCTCGGACAGGCGATCTATGGCTACACCTTC. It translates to CASLGQAIYGYTF.

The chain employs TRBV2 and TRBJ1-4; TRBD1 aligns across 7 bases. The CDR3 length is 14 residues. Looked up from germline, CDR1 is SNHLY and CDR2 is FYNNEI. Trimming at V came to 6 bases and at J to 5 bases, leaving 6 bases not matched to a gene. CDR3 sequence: CASSGGQLNEKLFF. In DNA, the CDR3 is TGTGCCAGCAGCGGGGGACAGCTAAATGAAAAACTGTTTTTT.

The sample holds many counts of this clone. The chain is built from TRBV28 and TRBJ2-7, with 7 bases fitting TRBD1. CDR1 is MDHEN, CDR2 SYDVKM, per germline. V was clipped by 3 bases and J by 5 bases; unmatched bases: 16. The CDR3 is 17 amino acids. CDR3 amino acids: CASSLPLERGHLDEQYF. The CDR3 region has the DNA TGTGCCAGCAGTTTGCCTCTGGAGAGGGGGCATCTTGACGAGCAGTACTTC.

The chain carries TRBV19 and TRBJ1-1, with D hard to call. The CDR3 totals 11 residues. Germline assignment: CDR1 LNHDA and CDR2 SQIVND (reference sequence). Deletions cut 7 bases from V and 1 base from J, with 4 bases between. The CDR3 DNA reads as TGTGCCAGTATACAGAACACTGAAGCTTTCTTT. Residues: CASIQNTEAFF. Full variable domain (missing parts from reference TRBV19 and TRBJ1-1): DGGITQSPKYLFRKEGQNVTLSCEQNLNHDAMYWYRQDPGQGLRLIYYSQIVNDFQKGDIAEGYSVSREKKESFPLTVTSAQKNPTAFYLCASIQNTEAFFGQGTRLTVV.

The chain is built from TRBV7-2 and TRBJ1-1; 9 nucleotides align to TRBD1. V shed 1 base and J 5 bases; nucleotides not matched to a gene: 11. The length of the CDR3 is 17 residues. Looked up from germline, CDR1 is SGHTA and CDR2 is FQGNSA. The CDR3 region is CASSLEPPGQGGTEAFF. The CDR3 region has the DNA TGTGCCAGCAGCTTAGAGCCCCCGGGACAGGGAGGGACTGAAGCTTTCTTT.

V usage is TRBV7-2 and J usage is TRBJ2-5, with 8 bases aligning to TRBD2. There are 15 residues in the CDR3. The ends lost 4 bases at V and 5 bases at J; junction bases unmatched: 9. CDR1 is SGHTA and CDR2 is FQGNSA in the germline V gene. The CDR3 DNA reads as TGTGCCAGCAGCTCCAGGCGGGGGGCGGGGGAGACCCAGTACTTC. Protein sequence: CASSSRRGAGETQYF.

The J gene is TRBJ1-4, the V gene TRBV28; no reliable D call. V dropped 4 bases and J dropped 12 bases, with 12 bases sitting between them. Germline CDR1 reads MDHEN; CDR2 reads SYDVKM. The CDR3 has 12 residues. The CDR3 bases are TGTGCCAGCAGTTCCCCGGGGTTTCAACTGTTTTTT. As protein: CASSSPGFQLFF.

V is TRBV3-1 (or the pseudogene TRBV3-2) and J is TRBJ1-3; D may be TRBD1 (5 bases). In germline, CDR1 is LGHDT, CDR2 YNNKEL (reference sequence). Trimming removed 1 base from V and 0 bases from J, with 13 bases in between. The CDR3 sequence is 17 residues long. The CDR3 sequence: CASSQGHRTSSGNTIYF. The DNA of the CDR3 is TGTGCCAGCAGCCAAGGTCATAGGACATCCTCTGGAAACACCATATATTTT.